A selection of T cell receptor beta chains follows, all from one sample in a study of blood T cell repertoires in COVID-19. Here immunoSEQ multiplex PCR was the method, and the copy in TCRdb shows in-frame clones only, minus some. Of around 70,000 clones listed, around 82% are singletons. Sequencing used peripheral blood. These TCRs come from a man in his 60s with acute or convalescent COVID-19. The CDR3 runs from the conserved cysteine through the conserved F or W. The order of the fields is J gene, V gene, CDR3 protein.

>TRBJ1-6|TRBV2
CASSEGQGGSPLHF
>TRBJ2-1|TRBV5-4
CASSFDRVRNEQFF
>TRBJ1-5|TRBV7-9
CASSPGTEYQPQHF
>TRBJ2-3|TRBV19
CASSFQGAQDTQYF
>TRBJ1-2|TRBV6-5
CASRGSGGYTF
>TRBJ1-2|TRBV7-9
CASSLDRGYGYTF
>TRBJ1-1|TRBV6-2/TRBV6-3
CASRPLSQGVARSTEAFF
>TRBJ1-2|TRBV5-6
CASSRPGQGGDGYTF
>TRBJ1-2|TRBV11-2
CASRRTGGQSYGYTF
>TRBJ1-1|TRBV5-5
CASSPNSGKNTEAFF
>TRBJ1-2|TRBV7-9
CASSSPYPGQADYGYTF
>TRBJ2-7|TRBV5-1
CASSLDRANYEQYF
>TRBJ1-1|TRBV19
CASTGQGGTEAFF
>TRBJ1-1|TRBV30
CAWSRDRATEAFF
>TRBJ1-1|TRBV19
CASTQGLEAFF
>TRBJ2-7|TRBV2
CASSRTFEQYF
>TRBJ1-4|TRBV4-1
CASSQEGQGINEKLFF
>TRBJ1-5|TRBV7-2
CASSLLDRGNQPQHF
>TRBJ1-1|TRBV2
CASGRQGPEAFF
>TRBJ1-2|TRBV4-1
CASSQDGQRQGYTF
>TRBJ2-7|TRBV6-1
CASSEVAGDTYEQYF
>TRBJ1-5|TRBV18
CASSSLDSNQPQHF
>TRBJ2-5|TRBV6-5
CASIPGQGAETQYF
>TRBJ2-1|TRBV2
CASGQDTINEQFF
>TRBJ1-1|TRBV6-2/TRBV6-3
CASSYSERRSYTEAFF
>TRBJ2-2|TRBV2
CASSVQGPNTGELFF
>TRBJ1-5|TRBV30
CAWSTRDRAAQHF
>TRBJ2-2|TRBV7-8
CASSLGLNLPRLELFF
>TRBJ2-5|TRBV5-5
CASSQDRGRETQYF
>TRBJ1-5|TRBV4-3
CASSAHAGDGNQPQHF
>TRBJ2-3|TRBV18
CASSPGGTGISDTQYF
>TRBJ1-5|TRBV6-2/TRBV6-3
CASSDRDGGINQPQHF
>TRBJ2-7|TRBV4-3
CASSQGRGGAYEQYF
>TRBJ1-5|TRBV6-2/TRBV6-3
CASSYSFDYRGDQPQHF
>TRBJ2-3|TRBV11-2
CASRFSGGQGDTQYF
>TRBJ1-2|TRBV5-1
CASSSEGLYGYTF
>TRBJ2-5|TRBV29-1
CSVEAQIRTDMQETQYF
>TRBJ2-3|TRBV30
CAWSVRRTGRTDTQYF
>TRBJ1-2|TRBV6-5
CASSLTGDDGYTF
>TRBJ1-2|TRBV25-1
CASSPGQGGRYTF
>TRBJ1-2|TRBV7-9
CASSIRVNYGYTF
>TRBJ1-4|TRBV18
CASSSDSSNEKLFF
>TRBJ1-2|TRBV23-1
CASRTGGANYGYTF
>TRBJ1-5|TRBV12-3/TRBV12-4
CASSLRLGQPQHF
>TRBJ1-2|TRBV6-5
CASSYWGSNYGYTF
>TRBJ1-1|TRBV18
CASSPGQLRNEAFF
>TRBJ2-5|TRBV6-5
CASGGTKQETQYF
>TRBJ2-6|TRBV19
CASSSGTSGTSGANVLTF
>TRBJ1-6|TRBV7-8
CASSLEGTGRSPLHF
>TRBJ1-1|TRBV7-2
CASSARQSNTEAFF
>TRBJ2-1|TRBV4-3
CASSPDRGPEQFF
>TRBJ2-1|TRBV11-2
CASSRTPDNEQFF
>TRBJ2-1|TRBV11-2
CASSLAGNSGDEQFF
>TRBJ2-7|TRBV5-1
CASQPGLAGGFYEQYF
>TRBJ2-1|TRBV11-2
CASSHGLAGGDEQFF
>TRBJ1-2|TRBV5-4
CASSPGSQGNYGYTF
>TRBJ1-2|TRBV30
CAWSAYLGGSYGYTF
>TRBJ1-2|TRBV9
CASSAGQGNYGYTF
>TRBJ2-5|TRBV11-2
CASNGGLAAEETQYF